The subject of this entry is one T cell receptor (beta chain). No antigen is known for it. Donors counted as nominally healthy when sampled, yet unrecorded immune exposures were likely. These data come from a study of cytomegalovirus exposure and HLA in healthy donors. Study-level results: Immune exposure information comprised only CMV serostatus.

A multiplex PCR was run with 60 Vbeta primers and 13 Jbeta primers. Profiled with immunoSEQ multiplex PCR; TCRdb holds only in-frame clones, not every one. The table shows around 150,000 clones, with roughly 88% occurring only once. The germline gives CDR1 WNHNN, CDR2 SYGVQD (reference sequence). The CDR3 spans 14 residues. Trimming took 0 bases from V and 1 from J, leaving 6 bases between them. V and J are TRBV10-1 and TRBJ2-5; weak D call: TRBD1 (5 bases). What was sequenced was PBMCs. This clonotype was sampled from a woman in her late teens or twenties in good health and CMV-seronegative. As DNA, the CDR3 is TGCGCCAGCAGTGAGTCTACAGGCCAAGAGACCCAGTACTTC. Protein sequence: CASSESTGQETQYF.